The rows below give T cell receptor beta chains drawn from one sample of a study of blood T cells in healthy people across ages. TCRdb re-analysed the 5' RACE reads in MiXCR, keeping a single row per CDR3 protein. The sample records fewer than 2,000,000 distinct CDR3 sequences, about 32% being singletons. The sequencing sample was made of blood. These receptors were collected from a woman in her twenties or thirties in good health. The CDR3 runs from the conserved cysteine through the conserved F or W. The D gene is left open where the match is weak. A clone size is listed for some rows: how often the clone was seen (once, few, many), or a class if it is expanded.

D gene	V gene	J gene	clone size	CDR3 protein	CDR3 DNA
TRBD2	TRBV11-2	TRBJ2-5	few	CASSLDSRTSGDQETQYF	TGTGCCAGCAGCTTAGATTCCCGGACTAGCGGGGACCAAGAGACCCAGTACTTC
TRBD1	TRBV2	TRBJ1-2	NA	CASSIIARDRRNGYTF	TGTGCCAGCTCCATCATAGCCCGGGACAGAAGAAATGGCTACACCTTC
NA	TRBV24-1	TRBJ2-7	NA	CATSDTHAIPGQKTTYEQYF	TGTGCCACCAGTGACACACACGCGATCCCGGGACAAAAGACGACCTACGAGCAGTACTTC
NA	TRBV13	TRBJ2-7	NA	CATHFLAERYEQYF	TGTGCCACCCACTTTTTAGCGGAAAGGTACGAGCAGTACTTC
NA	TRBV5-1	TRBJ2-7	many	CASSLGDGSYEQYF	TGTGCCAGCAGTTTGGGAGACGGTTCCTACGAGCAGTACTTC
TRBD1	TRBV28	TRBJ2-5	NA	CASSRPRTGVFGTQYF	TGTGCCAGCAGTCGCCCAAGGACAGGGGTCTTCGGGACCCAGTACTTC
TRBD2	TRBV7-9	TRBJ2-1	NA	CASSLGSGLAGNEQFF	TGTGCCAGCAGCTTAGGCTCGGGACTAGCGGGAAATGAGCAGTTCTTC
TRBD1	TRBV5-5	TRBJ1-1	NA	CASSPGTVTEAFF	TGTGCCAGCAGCCCAGGGACAGTCACTGAAGCTTTCTTT
NA	TRBV10-3	TRBJ2-1	NA	CAISVSGDYNEQFF	TGTGCCATCAGTGTTTCTGGGGATTACAATGAGCAGTTCTTC
NA	TRBV6-5	TRBJ1-2	NA	CASSYSSGAGYTF	TGTGCCAGCAGTTACTCGAGTGGAGCTGGCTACACCTTC
NA	TRBV30	TRBJ1-2	NA	CAWRYDSFYGYTF	TGTGCCTGGAGATACGACAGCTTCTATGGCTACACCTTC